The clone carrying this T cell receptor (beta chain) showed up just once. Its antigen remains unknown. The sample is drawn from a study of T-cell reconstitution after alpha-beta-depleted transplantation in children. Findings of the study overall: From surviving recipient T cells and thymic progenitors came the high day-60 TCRbeta diversity observed in some patients. Expanded graft clones, several hundred of them, were reportedly the source of alpha-beta T cells about two months after transplant. The main origin of T-cell counts and diversity one year after transplant was newly produced T cells.

A library of TCRbeta sequences, prepared with unique molecular identifiers, was generated. TCRdb re-analysed the PCR reads in MiXCR, keeping a single row per CDR3 protein. Of 300,000 to 350,000 distinct CDR3 sequences in the sample, around 15% were seen once. Trimming removed 1 base from V and 2 bases from J, with 9 bases in between. The CDR3 has 15 amino acids. The chain joins TRBV12-3 or TRBV12-4 to TRBJ1-3, with D possibly TRBD1 on 6 matching bases. This sequence was found in a male patient aged 2 to 10 who had a stem cell transplant for acute lymphoblastic leukemia, so the T cells may come from the graft donor. The sample consisted of PBMCs, mostly from graft donor cells, taken 360 days after TCRalphabeta/CD19-depleted stem cell transplant. CDR3: CASSLVQGTGNTIYF. CDR3 DNA: TGTGCCAGCAGTTTAGTACAGGGCACTGGAAACACCATATATTTT.